Here is one T cell receptor beta chain with its context. This entry comes from a study of blood T cell repertoires in COVID-19. Recruitment covered about 25 US areas and drew participants whose ages spanned 18 to 89 years. Cohort allocation depended upon clinical history that participants reported. The V end was cut by 7 bases, the J end by 0 bases, with 13 bases between. Germline V gene data show CDR1 as MDHEN and CDR2 as SYDVKM. This CDR3 is built from 15 residues. Under the authors' procedure: Reference gene primer amplification yielded estimated nucleated cell counts. Libraries were prepared by immunoSEQ multiplex PCR; TCRdb keeps only in-frame clonotypes and omits some of them. Clone size and the V and J calls come from that table; the DNA yielded D and trimming. The table lists fewer than 250,000 clones, roughly four fifths of them singletons.

Sequenced sample: PBMCs or T cells enriched from blood (not recorded which). The gene calls are TRBV28 and TRBJ1-5; a possible D gene is TRBD1 (5 bases). This receptor was taken from a woman in her 50s who had been exposed to COVID-19. The DNA of the CDR3 is TGTGCCAGCAAAGGGGCAGTTTATAGCAATCAGCCCCAGCATTTT. This translates into CASKGAVYSNQPQHF.